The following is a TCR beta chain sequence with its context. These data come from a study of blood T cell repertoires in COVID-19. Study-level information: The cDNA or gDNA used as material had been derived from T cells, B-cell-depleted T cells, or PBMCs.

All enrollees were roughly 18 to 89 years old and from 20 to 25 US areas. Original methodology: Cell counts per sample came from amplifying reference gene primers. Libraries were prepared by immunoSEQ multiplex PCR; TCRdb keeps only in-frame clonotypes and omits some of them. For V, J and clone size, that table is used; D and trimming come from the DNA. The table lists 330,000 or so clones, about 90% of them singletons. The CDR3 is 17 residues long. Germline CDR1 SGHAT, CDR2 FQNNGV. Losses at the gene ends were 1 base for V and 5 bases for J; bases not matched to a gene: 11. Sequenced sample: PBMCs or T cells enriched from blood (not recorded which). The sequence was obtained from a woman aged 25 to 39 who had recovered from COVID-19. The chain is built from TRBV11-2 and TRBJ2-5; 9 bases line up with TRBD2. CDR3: CASSLGALAGEGETQYF. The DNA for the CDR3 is TGTGCCAGCAGCTTAGGGGCGTTAGCGGGAGAGGGGGAGACCCAGTACTTC.